These 2 T cell receptor beta chains originate from one sample sequenced in a study of blood T cells in healthy people across ages. It was with a sample-barcoded 5' primer and a J-beta primer mix that a second PCR of about 6 to 11 cycles was run. TCRdb re-derived calls from the 5' RACE reads in MiXCR, one entry per CDR3 protein. Among about 810,000 distinct CDR3 sequences, around 36% were seen once, and the ten largest hold over 10%. Sequencing was carried out using blood. The receptor source for this set is a man aged 18 to 29 in good health.

About this clonotype itself: A much larger clone lies a single base off, so this may be a read error. The CDR3 DNA reads TGTGCCAGCAGTGTCTCCCTAAACTATGGCTACACCTTC. The encoded protein is CASSVSLNYGYTF. V and J are TRBV12-3 or TRBV12-4 and TRBJ1-2; D is undetermined. V was cut by 5 bases and J by 2 bases, with 9 bases left in between. The CDR3 is 13 amino acids.

The chain is built from TRBV20-1 and TRBJ2-7; the D is unclear. V was pared by 6 bases and J by 1 base, with 13 bases between. Germline CDR1 DFQATT, CDR2 SNEGSKA (reference sequence). The CDR3 consists of 13 residues. CDR3 nucleotides: TGCAGTGCGCCACTCGGGCCGTCCTACGAGCAGTACTTC. Protein: CSAPLGPSYEQYF.